This T cell receptor beta chain was identified in a study of cytomegalovirus exposure and HLA in healthy donors. On this clone itself: No antigen is known for it.

Overall study results and limits: The study designated 160 or so TCR beta chains cytomegalovirus-associated.

The assay was immunoSEQ multiplex PCR, and TCRdb's table has in-frame clones only and misses some. The table includes about 50,000 clones, approximately 90% detected once. The ends lost 5 bases at V and 2 bases at J; junction bases unmatched: 11. From germline, CDR1 is SGHNT and CDR2 YYREEE (reference sequence). This CDR3 is 18 amino acids long. Source material: PBMCs. The sequence was collected from a man in his late teens or twenties in good health and CMV-seronegative. V and J are TRBV5-4 and TRBJ1-5, with 12 bases aligning to TRBD1. The CDR3, as DNA: TGTGCCAGCAGTGTAGGTGGGACAGGGGGCTCGGGCAATCAGCCCCAGCATTTT. Translation: CASSVGGTGGSGNQPQHF.